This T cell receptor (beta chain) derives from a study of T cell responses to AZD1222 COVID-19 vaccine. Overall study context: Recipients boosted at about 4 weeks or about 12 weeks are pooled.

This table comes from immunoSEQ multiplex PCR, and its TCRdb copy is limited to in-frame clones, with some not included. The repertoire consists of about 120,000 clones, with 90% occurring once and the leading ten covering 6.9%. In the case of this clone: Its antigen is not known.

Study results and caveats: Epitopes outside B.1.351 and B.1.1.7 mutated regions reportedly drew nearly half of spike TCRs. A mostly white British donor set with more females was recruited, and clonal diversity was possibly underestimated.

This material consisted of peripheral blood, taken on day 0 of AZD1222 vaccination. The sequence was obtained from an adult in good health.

This CDR3 is CASTLYPGGTEAFF. CDR3 DNA: TGTGCCAGTACCCTATACCCCGGCGGCACTGAAGCTTTCTTT. The V call is TRBV19, the J call TRBJ1-1; D ambiguous. V was cut by 7 bases and J by 4 bases, with 16 bases left in between. CDR3 size: 14 residues. CDR1 is LNHDA, CDR2 SQIVND, per germline (reference sequence). Full variable domain (rest looked up from reference TRBV19 and TRBJ1-1): DGGITQSPKYLFRKEGQNVTLSCEQNLNHDAMYWYRQDPGQGLRLIYYSQIVNDFQKGDIAEGYSVSREKKESFPLTVTSAQKNPTAFYLCASTLYPGGTEAFFGQGTRLTVV.